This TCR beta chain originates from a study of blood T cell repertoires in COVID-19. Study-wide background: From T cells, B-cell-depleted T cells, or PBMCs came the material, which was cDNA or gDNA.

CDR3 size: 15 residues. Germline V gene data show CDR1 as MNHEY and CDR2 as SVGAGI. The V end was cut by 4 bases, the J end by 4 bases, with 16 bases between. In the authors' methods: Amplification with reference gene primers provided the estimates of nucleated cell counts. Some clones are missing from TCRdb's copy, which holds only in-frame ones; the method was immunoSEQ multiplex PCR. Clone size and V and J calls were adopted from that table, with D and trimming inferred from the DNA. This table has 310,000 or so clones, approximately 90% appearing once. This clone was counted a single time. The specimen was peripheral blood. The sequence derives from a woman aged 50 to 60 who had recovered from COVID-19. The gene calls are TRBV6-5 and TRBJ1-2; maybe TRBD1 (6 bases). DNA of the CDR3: TGTGCCAGCAGTTCCCTGGGAGGGGGTATCTATGGCTACACCTTC. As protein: CASSSLGGGIYGYTF.